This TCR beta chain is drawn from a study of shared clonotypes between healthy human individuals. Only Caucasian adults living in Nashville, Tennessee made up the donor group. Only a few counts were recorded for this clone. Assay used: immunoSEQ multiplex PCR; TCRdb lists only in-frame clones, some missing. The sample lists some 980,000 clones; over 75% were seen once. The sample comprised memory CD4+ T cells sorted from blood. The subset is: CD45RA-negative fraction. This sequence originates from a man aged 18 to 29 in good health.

CDR3 region: CASSRGVAGGPVTTTDTQYF. The CDR3 coding sequence is TGCGCCAGCAGCCGAGGAGTAGCGGGGGGTCCGGTGACAACCACAGATACGCAGTATTTT. V gene TRBV4-1 combines with J gene TRBJ2-3, with 10 bases aligning to TRBD2. Germline V gene lookup returns CDR1 MGHRA and CDR2 YSYEKL. V lost 4 bases to trimming and J lost 2 bases; unmatched junction nucleotides: 18. The CDR3 extends over 20 amino acids.